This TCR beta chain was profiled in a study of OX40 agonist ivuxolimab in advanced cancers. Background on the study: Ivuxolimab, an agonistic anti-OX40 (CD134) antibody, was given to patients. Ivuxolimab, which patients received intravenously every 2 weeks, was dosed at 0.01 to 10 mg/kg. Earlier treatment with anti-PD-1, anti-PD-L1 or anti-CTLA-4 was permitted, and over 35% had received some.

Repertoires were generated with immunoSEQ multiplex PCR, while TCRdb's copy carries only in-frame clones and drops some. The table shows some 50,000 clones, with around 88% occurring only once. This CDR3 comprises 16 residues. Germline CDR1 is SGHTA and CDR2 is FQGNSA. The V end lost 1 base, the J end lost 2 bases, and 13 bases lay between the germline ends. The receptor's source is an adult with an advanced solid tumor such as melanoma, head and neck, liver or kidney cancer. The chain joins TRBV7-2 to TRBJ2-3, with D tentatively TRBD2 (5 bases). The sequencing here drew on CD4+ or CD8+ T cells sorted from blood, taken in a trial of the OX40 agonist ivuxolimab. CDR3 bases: TGTGCCAGCAGCTTAGGCTGGCTAGCCCTCACAGATACGCAGTATTTT. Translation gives CASSLGWLALTDTQYF.